Listed below are T cell receptor beta chains from one sample, sequenced in a study of response to subunit inactivated influenza vaccine. TCRdb processed the RT-PCR reads anew with MiXCR; each CDR3 protein has one entry. This table has 590,000 or so distinct CDR3 sequences, 14% appearing once. The sequencing used PBMCs from blood, collected around 14 days before vaccination. The receptors stem from a man aged 50 to 60 who received an inactivated influenza vaccine. Both conserved end residues are part of each CDR3. The D gene is left open where the match is weak. Only part of the rows carry a size: once, few, many, or a class if the clone is expanded.

v_call,d_call,clone_size,j_call,cdr3_aa,cdr3_nt
TRBV12-5,TRBD1,.,TRBJ2-1,CASGGGTGGYNEQFF,TGTGCTAGTGGGGGCGGGACAGGGGGCTACAATGAGCAGTTCTTC
TRBV2,.,few,TRBJ1-2,CASSVTYGYTF,TGTGCCAGCAGTGTCACCTATGGCTACACCTTC
TRBV4-3,.,.,TRBJ2-2,CASSQRLGTGELFF,TGCGCCAGCAGCCAACGCCTAGGTACCGGGGAGCTGTTTTTT
TRBV28,.,many,TRBJ2-2,CASSPPGGLGELFF,TGTGCCAGCAGCCCCCCAGGGGGGCTCGGGGAGCTGTTTTTT
TRBV5-1,TRBD2,few,TRBJ2-3,CASSQNAGTSGSTDTQYF,TGCGCCAGCAGTCAGAATGCCGGGACTAGCGGTAGCACAGATACGCAGTATTTT
TRBV10-3,TRBD1,many,TRBJ2-7,CAISEELDRPLF,TGTGCCATCAGTGAGGAACTGGACAGGCCACTCTTC
TRBV20-1,.,few,TRBJ1-4,CSARIGGPELFF,TGCAGTGCCAGAATAGGCGGTCCGGAACTGTTTTTT
TRBV29-1,TRBD2,many,TRBJ2-5,CSVVLAGETQYF,TGCAGCGTTGTGTTAGCGGGAGAGACCCAGTACTTC
TRBV6-1,TRBD2,.,TRBJ2-1,CASSVGGGVESDEQFF,TGTGCCAGCAGTGTTGGGGGAGGGGTAGAATCGGATGAGCAGTTCTTC
TRBV7-8,TRBD1,.,TRBJ2-7,CASSFLGTGGYEQYF,TGTGCCAGCAGCTTTTTGGGGACAGGGGGATACGAGCAGTACTTC
TRBV20-1,.,.,TRBJ2-3,CSATPDYSTQYF,TGCAGTGCTACCCCGGACTACTCAACGCAGTATTTT
TRBV4-3,TRBD2,.,TRBJ2-1,CASSRDSGRSSYNEQFF,TGCGCCAGCAGTCGTGATAGCGGGAGGAGCTCCTACAATGAGCAGTTCTTC
TRBV28,.,once,TRBJ1-2,CASSLLLGGLGYTF,TGTGCCAGCAGTTTACTCCTCGGGGGCCTAGGCTACACCTTC
TRBV20-1,.,.,TRBJ2-1,CSVRRDLGYNEQFF,TGCAGTGTTAGAAGGGACTTGGGTTACAATGAGCAGTTCTTC
TRBV28,.,.,TRBJ2-5,CASTRFRETQYF,TGTGCCAGCACCAGGTTTAGGGAGACCCAGTACTTC
TRBV28,.,few,TRBJ1-4,CASSAPGQINEKLFF,TGTGCCAGCAGTGCTCCGGGACAAATTAATGAAAAACTGTTTTTT
TRBV10-3,.,.,TRBJ2-6,CAVGVASGANVLTF,TGTGCCGTTGGGGTTGCTTCTGGGGCCAACGTCCTGACTTTC
TRBV20-1,.,few,TRBJ2-5,CSARDITGRTQYF,TGCAGTGCTAGAGATATTACGGGTCGGACCCAGTACTTC
TRBV7-3,.,few,TRBJ2-1,CASSQSRVLHNEQFF,TGTGCCAGCAGTCAAAGTAGAGTACTGCACAATGAGCAGTTCTTC
TRBV7-2,.,.,TRBJ2-3,CASSSDHTDTQYF,TGTGCCAGCAGCTCGGACCACACAGATACGCAGTATTTT
TRBV19,TRBD2,few,TRBJ2-7,CASTQTRASGRTTYEQYF,TGTGCCAGTACCCAAACTCGGGCTAGCGGGAGAACTACCTACGAGCAGTACTTC
TRBV14,.,.,TRBJ2-5,CASSQDTLETQYF,TGTGCCAGCAGCCAAGATACACTAGAGACCCAGTACTTC
TRBV5-1,TRBD1,few,TRBJ1-5,CASSEGTGGSFKPQHF,TGCGCCAGCAGCGAGGGAACAGGGGGCAGTTTTAAGCCCCAGCATTTT
TRBV15,.,many,TRBJ2-3,CATFDIYTDTQYF,TGTGCCACCTTCGACATATACACAGATACGCAGTATTTT
TRBV19,.,.,TRBJ1-5,CASSILVGGQPQHF,TGTGCCAGTAGTATACTGGTAGGGGGGCAGCCCCAGCATTTT
TRBV7-9,TRBD2,few,TRBJ2-5,CASSFLAGLIETQYF,TGTGCCAGCAGCTTCTTAGCGGGACTGATTGAGACCCAGTACTTC
TRBV9,.,many,TRBJ1-2,CASSVATSPNYGYTF,TGTGCCAGCAGCGTAGCTACAAGTCCTAACTATGGCTACACCTTC
TRBV5-5,.,.,TRBJ2-1,CASSSLGFDNEQFF,TGTGCCAGCAGCTCTCTGGGTTTCGACAATGAGCAGTTCTTC